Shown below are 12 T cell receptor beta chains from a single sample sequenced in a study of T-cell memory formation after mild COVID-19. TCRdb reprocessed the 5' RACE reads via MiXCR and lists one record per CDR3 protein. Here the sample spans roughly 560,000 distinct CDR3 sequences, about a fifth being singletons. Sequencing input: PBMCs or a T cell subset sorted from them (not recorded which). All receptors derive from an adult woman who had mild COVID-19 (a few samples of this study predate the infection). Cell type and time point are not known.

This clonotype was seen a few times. Here the CDR3 reads CASSQDGVTREQYF. In nucleotides, the CDR3 is TGCGCCAGCAGCCAAGATGGGGTAACGAGGGAGCAGTACTTC. J is TRBJ2-7 and V is TRBV4-3; D call uncertain. V was cut by 0 bases and J by 7 bases, with 13 bases left in between. Germline V gene sequence: CDR1 LGHNA, CDR2 YSLEER. This CDR3 region has 14 residues.

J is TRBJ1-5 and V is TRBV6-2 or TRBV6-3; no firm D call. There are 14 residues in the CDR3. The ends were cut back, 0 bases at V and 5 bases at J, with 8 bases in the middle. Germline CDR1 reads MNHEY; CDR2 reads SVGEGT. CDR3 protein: CASSYSSVDQPQHF. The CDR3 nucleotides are TGTGCCAGCAGTTACTCAAGCGTCGATCAGCCCCAGCATTTT.

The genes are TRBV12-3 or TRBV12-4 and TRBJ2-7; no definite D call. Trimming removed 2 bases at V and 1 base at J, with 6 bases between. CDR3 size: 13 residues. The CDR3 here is CASSLKISYEQYF. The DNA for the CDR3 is TGTGCCAGCAGTTTAAAAATTTCCTACGAGCAGTACTTC.

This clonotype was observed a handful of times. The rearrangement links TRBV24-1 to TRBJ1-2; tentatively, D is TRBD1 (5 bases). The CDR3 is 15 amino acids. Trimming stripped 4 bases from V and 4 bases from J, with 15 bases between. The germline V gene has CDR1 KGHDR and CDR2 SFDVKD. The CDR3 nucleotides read TGTGCCACCAGTGACACGGGGGGTTCTACCTATGGCTACACCTTC. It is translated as CATSDTGGSTYGYTF.

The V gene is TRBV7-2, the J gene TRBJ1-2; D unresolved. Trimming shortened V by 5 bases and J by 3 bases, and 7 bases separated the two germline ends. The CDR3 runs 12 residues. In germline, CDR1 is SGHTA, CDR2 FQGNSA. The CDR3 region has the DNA TGTGCCAGCAGCACCCTGGACTATGGCTACACCTTC. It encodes CASSTLDYGYTF.

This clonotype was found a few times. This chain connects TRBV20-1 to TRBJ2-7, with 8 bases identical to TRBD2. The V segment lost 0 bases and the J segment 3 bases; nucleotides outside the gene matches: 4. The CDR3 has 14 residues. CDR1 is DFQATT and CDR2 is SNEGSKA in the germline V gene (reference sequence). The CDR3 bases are TGCAGTGCTAGAGATCAAACTAGCGGCTACGAGCAGTACTTC. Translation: CSARDQTSGYEQYF.

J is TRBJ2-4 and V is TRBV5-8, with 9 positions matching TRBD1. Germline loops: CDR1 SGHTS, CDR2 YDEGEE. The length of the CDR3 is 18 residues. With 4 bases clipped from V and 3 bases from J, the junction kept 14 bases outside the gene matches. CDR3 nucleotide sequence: TGTGCCAGCAGCGGGGGACAGGGTAAAGAGGTACTCAAAAACATTCAGTACTTC. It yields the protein CASSGGQGKEVLKNIQYF.

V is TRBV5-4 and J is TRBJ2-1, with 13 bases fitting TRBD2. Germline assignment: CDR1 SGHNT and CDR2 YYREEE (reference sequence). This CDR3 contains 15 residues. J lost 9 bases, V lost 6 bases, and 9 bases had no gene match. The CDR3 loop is CASTDWTSGSSEQFF. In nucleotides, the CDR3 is TGTGCCAGCACAGACTGGACTAGCGGGAGTAGTGAGCAGTTCTTC.

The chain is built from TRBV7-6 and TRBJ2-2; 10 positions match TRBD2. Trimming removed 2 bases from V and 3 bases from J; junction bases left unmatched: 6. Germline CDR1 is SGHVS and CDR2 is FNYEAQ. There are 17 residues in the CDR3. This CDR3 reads CASSLYSGGAYTGELFF. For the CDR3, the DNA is TGTGCCAGCAGCTTATACAGCGGGGGGGCCTACACCGGGGAGCTGTTTTTT.

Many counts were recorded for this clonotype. The DNA for the CDR3 is TGCGCCAGCAGCTTGGATGGGACAGGGAGTACGCAGTATTTT. It codes for CASSLDGTGSTQYF. The rearrangement uses TRBV5-1 and TRBJ2-3, with 9 bases matching TRBD1. From germline, CDR1 is SGHRS and CDR2 YFSETQ. The CDR3 length is 14 residues. The trim removed 0 bases at V and 8 bases at J, leaving 4 bases unmatched.

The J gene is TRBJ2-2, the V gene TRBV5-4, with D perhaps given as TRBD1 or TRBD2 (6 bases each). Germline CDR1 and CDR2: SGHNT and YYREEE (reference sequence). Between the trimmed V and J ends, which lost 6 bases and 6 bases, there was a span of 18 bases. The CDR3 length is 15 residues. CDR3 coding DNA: TGTGCCAGCACTCGTACCGGGGGCAGGGCCGGGGAGCTGTTTTTT. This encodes CASTRTGGRAGELFF.

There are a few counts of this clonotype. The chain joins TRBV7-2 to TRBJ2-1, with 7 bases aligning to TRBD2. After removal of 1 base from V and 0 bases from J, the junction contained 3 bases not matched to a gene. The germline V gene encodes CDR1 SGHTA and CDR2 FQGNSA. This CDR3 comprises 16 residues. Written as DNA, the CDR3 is TGTGCCAGCAGCTTAGAAAGCGGGAACTCCTACAATGAGCAGTTCTTC. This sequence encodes CASSLESGNSYNEQFF.